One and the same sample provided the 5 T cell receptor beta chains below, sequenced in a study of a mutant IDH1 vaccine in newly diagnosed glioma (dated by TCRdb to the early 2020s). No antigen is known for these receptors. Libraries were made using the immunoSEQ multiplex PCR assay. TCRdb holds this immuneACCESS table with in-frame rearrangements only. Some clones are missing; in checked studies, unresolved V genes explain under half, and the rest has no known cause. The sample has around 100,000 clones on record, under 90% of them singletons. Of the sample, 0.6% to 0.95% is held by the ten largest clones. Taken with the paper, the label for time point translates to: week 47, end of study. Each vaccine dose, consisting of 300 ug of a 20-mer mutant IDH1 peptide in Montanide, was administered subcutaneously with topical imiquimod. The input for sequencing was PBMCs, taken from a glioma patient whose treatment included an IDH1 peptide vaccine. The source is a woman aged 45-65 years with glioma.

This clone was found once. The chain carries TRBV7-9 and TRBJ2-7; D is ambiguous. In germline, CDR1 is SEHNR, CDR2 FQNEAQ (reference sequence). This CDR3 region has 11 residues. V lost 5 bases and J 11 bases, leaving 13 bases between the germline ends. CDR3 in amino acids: CASSRETVEYF. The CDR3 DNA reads TGTGCCAGCAGCCGAGAAACGGTTGAGTACTTC.

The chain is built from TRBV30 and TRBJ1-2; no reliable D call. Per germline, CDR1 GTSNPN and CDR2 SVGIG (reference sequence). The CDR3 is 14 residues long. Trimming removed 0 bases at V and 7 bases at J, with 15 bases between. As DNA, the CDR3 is TGTGCCTGGAGTGTCCTCGCCACCGAACGTGGCTACACCTTC. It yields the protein CAWSVLATERGYTF.

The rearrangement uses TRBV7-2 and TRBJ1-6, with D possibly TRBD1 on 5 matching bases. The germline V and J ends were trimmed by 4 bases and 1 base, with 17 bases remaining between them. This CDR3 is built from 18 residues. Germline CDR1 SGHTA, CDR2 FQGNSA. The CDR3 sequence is CASSSGTVPGSYNSPLHF. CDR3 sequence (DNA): TGTGCCAGCAGCTCAGGGACTGTCCCGGGATCCTATAATTCACCCCTCCACTTT.

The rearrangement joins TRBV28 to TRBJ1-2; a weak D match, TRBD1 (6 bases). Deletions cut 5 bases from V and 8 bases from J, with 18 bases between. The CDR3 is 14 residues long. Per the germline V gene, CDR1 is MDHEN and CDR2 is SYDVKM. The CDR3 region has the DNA TGTGCCAGCAGTCCCAGGCTGGGGGGCAACGGCTACACCTTC. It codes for CASSPRLGGNGYTF.

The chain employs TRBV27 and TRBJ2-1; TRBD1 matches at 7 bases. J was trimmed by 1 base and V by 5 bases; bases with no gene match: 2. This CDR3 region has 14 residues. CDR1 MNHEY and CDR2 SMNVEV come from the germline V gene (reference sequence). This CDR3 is CASSKQGSYNEQFF. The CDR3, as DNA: TGTGCCAGCAGTAAACAGGGGTCCTACAATGAGCAGTTCTTC.